The T cell receptor beta chain under discussion was sequenced for a study of blood T cell repertoires in COVID-19. Study summary: Sites in the United States, Italy and Spain provided acute and convalescent COVID-19 samples. In each case, the material was cDNA or gDNA derived from T cells, B-cell-depleted T cells, or PBMCs.

Trimming removed 5 bases at V and 6 bases at J, with 15 bases between. CDR3 length equals 14 residues. Germline V gene lookup returns CDR1 SGHTS and CDR2 YDEGEE. Produced via immunoSEQ multiplex PCR; TCRdb's table is partial and in-frame only. The data show under 200,000 clones, with about 85% seen just once and around a fifth held by the top ten. The chain employs TRBV5-8 and TRBJ2-1, with D tentatively TRBD1 (7 bases). This TCR was recovered from a man aged 55 to 70 with active or convalescent COVID-19. Sequencing input: peripheral blood. The CDR3, as DNA: TGTGCCAGCAGGGCCAGGGGGGCGTCCAATGAGCAGTTCTTC. Its protein product is CASRARGASNEQFF.